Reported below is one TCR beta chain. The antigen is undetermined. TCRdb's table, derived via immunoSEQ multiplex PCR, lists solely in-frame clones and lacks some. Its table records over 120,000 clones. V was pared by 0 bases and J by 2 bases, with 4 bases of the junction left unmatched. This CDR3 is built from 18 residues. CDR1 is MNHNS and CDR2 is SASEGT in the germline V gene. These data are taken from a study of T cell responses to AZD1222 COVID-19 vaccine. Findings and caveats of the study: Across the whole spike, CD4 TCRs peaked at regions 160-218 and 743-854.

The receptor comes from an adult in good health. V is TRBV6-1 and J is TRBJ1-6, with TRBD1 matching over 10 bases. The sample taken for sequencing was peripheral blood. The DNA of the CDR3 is TGTGCCAGCAGTGAAGCCGGGACAGGGGAGACCTATAATTCACCCCTCCACTTT. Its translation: CASSEAGTGETYNSPLHF.